Sequencing of this T cell receptor beta chain was carried out in a study of molecular identifiers for immune sequencing clone quantification (dated by TCRdb to 2017 to 2018). Study-wide context: In a replicate experiment, RNA from approximately 22,000 or 94,000 naive CD8 T cells was split into five aliquots, four of which were sequenced. This methods study used CD8 T cells to benchmark TCR RNA copy counting and molecular-identifier clustering-based TCR repertoire sequencing (MIDCIRS).

As concerns this clonotype: No antigen is known for it. One end of the junction does not line up with germline, which may come from a read error.

Libraries were prepared through PCR. Sequencing relied on an Illumina HiSeq 4000. Bulk TCR libraries were made following a previously described method, with the TCR primers given in Table S5. The Qiagen AllPrep DNA/RNA kit was used to purify total RNA. Before analysis, reads from multiple sequencing runs of the same library were pooled. The study's own analysis went as follows. Reads were retained only if their TCR constant sequence matched exactly, and those retained reads were trimmed to 150 nt and grouped according to their 12-nt molecular barcodes. Within each barcode group, reads were sub-clustered at a 15% Levenshtein threshold, and quality-weighted consensus sequences were built per RNA molecule. Non-functional sequences were excluded, and lower-count sequences lying one edit away from another sequence were also excluded. Based on a fit of two negative binomial distributions, barcode sub-clusters having less than 20% of the maximum read count were discarded. Clones were called with MiXCR by TCRdb after fastp trimmed the public reads at Q25, and only in-frame beta chains were retained. Every distinct CDR3 protein forms one entry, paired with its most common genes and DNA. The authors' filters were not applied to this entry. Present in this sample are about 640,000 distinct CDR3 sequences, 20% of which were seen just once. 0.75% to 0.95% of the sample goes to the ten largest clones.

The study at large found these results: About three recovered TCR RNA copies per cell were obtained by modeling, versus roughly 9.1 by digital PCR, implying a capture efficiency of approximately 30%. Spiked-in Jurkat TCR RNA (roughly 10 copies' worth), which is not part of the donor repertoire, was contained in the naive libraries. When barcode sub-clustering was left out, chimeric consensus sequences inflated TCR diversity, with chimeras reaching as high as 47%. In CMV-specific effector cells, clones with more than 20 RNA copies accounted for over 97% of molecules, whereas in naive cells such clones accounted for under 1%. Identical TCR molecules sharing a barcode could cause highly expanded clone sizes to be underestimated. Even against a background of around 900,000 naive CD8 T cells, spiked-in Jurkat TCR RNA amounting to a single cell's worth was reported to be detectable.

Libraries of naive CD8 T cells were generated from roughly 20,000 to 1,000,000 sorted cells, with 10%, 30% or 50% of the purified RNA used. On a BD FACSAria II, naive CD8 T cells were FACS-sorted as CD8+CD4-CCR7+CD45RA+ and collected into RLT Plus buffer. Detection sensitivity was tested by spiking Jurkat RNA equal to over 8 TCR copies' worth into samples containing about 17,000-1,000,000 naive CD8 T cells. CD8 T cells were enriched using RosetteSep CD8+ T Cell Enrichment Cocktail and Ficoll-Paque, and the enriched cells then underwent ACK red cell lysis. The sequence derives from a human donor in good health. Some libraries in this study had Jurkat cell RNA spiked in. The sequencing sample was made of naive CD8+ T cells from blood, with Jurkat cell RNA spiked in. The cell subset or site label for this specimen denotes: FACS-sorted CD8+CD4-CCR7+CD45RA+ naive T cells.

The CDR3 reads CASSSGTRELFF. At the DNA level, the sequence is TGTGCCAGCAGCTCGGGCACCAGGGAGCTGTTTTTT. The chain joins TRBV7-9 to TRBJ2-2; the D gene cannot be resolved reliably. Per the germline V gene (reference sequence), SEHNR is the CDR1 and FQNEAQ is the CDR2. The CDR3 runs 12 residues from the cysteine to the phenylalanine. Just CDR3 DNA is preserved here, 36 bases in frame from base 1.